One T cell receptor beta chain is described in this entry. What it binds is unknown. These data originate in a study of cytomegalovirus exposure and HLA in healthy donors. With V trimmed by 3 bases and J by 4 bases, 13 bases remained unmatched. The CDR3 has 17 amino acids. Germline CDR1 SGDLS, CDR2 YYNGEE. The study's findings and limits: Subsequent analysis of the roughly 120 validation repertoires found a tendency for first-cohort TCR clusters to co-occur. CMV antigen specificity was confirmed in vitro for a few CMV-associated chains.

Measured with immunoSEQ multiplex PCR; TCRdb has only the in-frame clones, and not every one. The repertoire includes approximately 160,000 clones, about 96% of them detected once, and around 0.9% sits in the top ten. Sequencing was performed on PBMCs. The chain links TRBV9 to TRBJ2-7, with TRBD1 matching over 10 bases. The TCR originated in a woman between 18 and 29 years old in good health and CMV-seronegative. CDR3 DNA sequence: TGTGCCAGCAGCGCAGGGGGTGGGGACAGGGGTGTGTACGAGCAGTACTTC. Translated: CASSAGGGDRGVYEQYF.